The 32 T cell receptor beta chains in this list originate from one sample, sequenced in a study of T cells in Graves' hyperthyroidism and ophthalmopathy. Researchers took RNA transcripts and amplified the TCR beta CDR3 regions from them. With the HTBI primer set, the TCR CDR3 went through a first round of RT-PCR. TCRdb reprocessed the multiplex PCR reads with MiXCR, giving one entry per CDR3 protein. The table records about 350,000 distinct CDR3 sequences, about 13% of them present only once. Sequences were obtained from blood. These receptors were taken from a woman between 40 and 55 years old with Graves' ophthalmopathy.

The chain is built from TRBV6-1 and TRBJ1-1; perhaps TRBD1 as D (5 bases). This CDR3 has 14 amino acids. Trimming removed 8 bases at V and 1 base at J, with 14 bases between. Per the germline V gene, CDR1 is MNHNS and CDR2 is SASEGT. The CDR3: CASLMRGGNTEAFF. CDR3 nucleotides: TGTGCCAGCTTAATGAGGGGCGGGAACACTGAAGCTTTCTTT.

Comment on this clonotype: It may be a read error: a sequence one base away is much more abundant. CDR3 bases: TGTGCCAGCAGTGAAGCAGGGGGCAGCGGCTGTGGCTACACCTTC. It is translated as CASSEAGGSGCGYTF. The V call is TRBV6-1, the J call TRBJ1-2, with 7 bases identical to TRBD1. CDR3 length: 15 amino acids. V trimming: 0 bases; J trimming: 7 bases; junction bases outside the gene matches: 8. Germline V CDR1 and CDR2: MNHNS, SASEGT.

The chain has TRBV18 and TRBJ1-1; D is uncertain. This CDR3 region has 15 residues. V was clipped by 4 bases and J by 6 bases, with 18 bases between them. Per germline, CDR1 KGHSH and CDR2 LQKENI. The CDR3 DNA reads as TGTGCCAGCTCACTGAACCGGGCCGCAGACGCTGAAGCTTTCTTT. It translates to CASSLNRAADAEAFF. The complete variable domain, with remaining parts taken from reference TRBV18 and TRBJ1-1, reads NAGVMQNPRHLVRRRGQEARLRCSPMKGHSHVYWYRQLPEEGLKFMVYLQKENIIDESGMPKERFSAEFPKEGPSILRIQQVVRGDSAAYFCASSLNRAADAEAFFGQGTRLTVV.

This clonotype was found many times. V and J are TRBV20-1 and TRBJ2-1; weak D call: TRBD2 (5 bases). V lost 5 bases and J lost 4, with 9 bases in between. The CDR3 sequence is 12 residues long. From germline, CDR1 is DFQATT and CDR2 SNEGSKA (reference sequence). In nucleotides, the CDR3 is TGCAGTGCTTTATGGAGGTACAATGAGCAGTTCTTC. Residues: CSALWRYNEQFF.

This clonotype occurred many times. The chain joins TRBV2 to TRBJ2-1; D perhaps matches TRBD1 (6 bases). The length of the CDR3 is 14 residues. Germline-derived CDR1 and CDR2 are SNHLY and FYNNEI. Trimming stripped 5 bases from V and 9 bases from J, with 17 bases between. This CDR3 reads CASSNLMTGSEQFF. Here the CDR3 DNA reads TGTGCCAGCAGTAATTTAATGACAGGTAGTGAGCAGTTCTTC.

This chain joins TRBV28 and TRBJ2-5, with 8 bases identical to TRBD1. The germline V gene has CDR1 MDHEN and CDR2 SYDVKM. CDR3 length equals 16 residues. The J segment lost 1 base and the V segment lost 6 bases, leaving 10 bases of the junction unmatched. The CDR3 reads CASSLRQGRVQETQYF. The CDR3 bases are TGTGCCAGCAGCCTTCGACAGGGGCGCGTCCAAGAGACCCAGTACTTC.

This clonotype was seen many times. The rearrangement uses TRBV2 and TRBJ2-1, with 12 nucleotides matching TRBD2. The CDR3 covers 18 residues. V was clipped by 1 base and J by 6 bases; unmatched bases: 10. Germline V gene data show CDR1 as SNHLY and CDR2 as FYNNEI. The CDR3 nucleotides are TGTGCCAGCAGTGAAGTCCTCCCGACTAGCGGGAGACCCAATGAGCAGTTCTTC. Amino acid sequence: CASSEVLPTSGRPNEQFF.

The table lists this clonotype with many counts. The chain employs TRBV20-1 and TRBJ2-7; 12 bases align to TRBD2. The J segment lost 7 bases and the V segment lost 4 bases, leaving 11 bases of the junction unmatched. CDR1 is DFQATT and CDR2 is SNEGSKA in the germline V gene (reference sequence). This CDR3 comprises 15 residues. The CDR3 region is CSATLGLAGPREQYF. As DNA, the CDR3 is TGCAGTGCTACGTTAGGACTAGCGGGGCCTAGGGAGCAGTACTTC.

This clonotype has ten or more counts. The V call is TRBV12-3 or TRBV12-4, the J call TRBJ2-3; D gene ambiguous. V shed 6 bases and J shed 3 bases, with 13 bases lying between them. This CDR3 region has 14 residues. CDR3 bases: TGTGCCAGCAGCCGAGACGGTACTACAGATACGCAGTATTTT. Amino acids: CASSRDGTTDTQYF.

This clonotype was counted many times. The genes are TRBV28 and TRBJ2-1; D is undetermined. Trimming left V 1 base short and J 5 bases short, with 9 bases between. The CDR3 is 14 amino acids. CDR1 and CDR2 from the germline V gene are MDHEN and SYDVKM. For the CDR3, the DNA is TGTGCCAGCAGTTTATCGAGTAGGAACAATGAGCAGTTCTTC. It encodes CASSLSSRNNEQFF. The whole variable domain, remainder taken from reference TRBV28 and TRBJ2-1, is DVKVTQSSRYLVKRTGEKVFLECVQDMDHENMFWYRQDPGLGLRLIYFSYDVKMKEKGDIPEGYSVSREKKERFSLILESASTNQTSMYLCASSLSSRNNEQFFGPGTRLTVL.

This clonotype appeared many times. The CDR3 loop is CASSPGLGAFF. DNA for the CDR3: TGTGCCAGCTCACCGGGCCTTGGGGCTTTCTTT. The chain uses TRBV18 and TRBJ1-1; no reliable D call. Trimming removed 3 bases at V and 11 bases at J, with 10 bases between. CDR1 KGHSH and CDR2 LQKENI come from the germline V gene. This CDR3 is 11 amino acids long.

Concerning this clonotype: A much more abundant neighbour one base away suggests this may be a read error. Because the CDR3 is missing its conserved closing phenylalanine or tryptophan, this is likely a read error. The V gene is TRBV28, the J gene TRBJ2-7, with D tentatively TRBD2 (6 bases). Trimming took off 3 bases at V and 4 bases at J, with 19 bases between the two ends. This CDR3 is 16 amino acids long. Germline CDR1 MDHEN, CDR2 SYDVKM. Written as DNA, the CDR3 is TGTGCCAGCAGTTTTTATACGGGAGCTTCATTATACGAGCAGTACCTC. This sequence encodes CASSFYTGASLYEQYL.

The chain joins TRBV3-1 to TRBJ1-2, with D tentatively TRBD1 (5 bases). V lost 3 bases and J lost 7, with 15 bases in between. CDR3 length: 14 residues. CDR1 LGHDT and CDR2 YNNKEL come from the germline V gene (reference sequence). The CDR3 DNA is TGTGCCAGCAGCCAGAGGGACTCCTTTTCTGGCTACACCTTC. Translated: CASSQRDSFSGYTF.

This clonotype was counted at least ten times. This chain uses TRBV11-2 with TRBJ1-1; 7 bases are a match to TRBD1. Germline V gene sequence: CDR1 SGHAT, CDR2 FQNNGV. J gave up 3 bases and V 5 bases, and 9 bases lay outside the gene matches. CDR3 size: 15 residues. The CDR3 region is CASSPRQGRDTEAFF. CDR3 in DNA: TGTGCCAGCAGCCCCCGACAGGGTCGGGACACTGAAGCTTTCTTT.

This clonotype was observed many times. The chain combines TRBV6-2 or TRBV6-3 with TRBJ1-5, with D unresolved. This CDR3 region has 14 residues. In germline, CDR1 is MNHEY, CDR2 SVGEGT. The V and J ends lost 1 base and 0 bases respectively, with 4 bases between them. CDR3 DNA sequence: TGTGCCAGCAGTTACTTTTTTAGCAATCAGCCCCAGCATTTT. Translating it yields CASSYFFSNQPQHF.

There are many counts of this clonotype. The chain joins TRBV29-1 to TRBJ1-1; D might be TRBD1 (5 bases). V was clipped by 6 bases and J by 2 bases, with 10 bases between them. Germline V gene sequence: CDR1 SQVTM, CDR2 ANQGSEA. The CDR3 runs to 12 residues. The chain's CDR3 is CSVSGANTEAFF. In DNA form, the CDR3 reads TGCAGCGTCTCCGGGGCTAACACTGAAGCTTTCTTT.

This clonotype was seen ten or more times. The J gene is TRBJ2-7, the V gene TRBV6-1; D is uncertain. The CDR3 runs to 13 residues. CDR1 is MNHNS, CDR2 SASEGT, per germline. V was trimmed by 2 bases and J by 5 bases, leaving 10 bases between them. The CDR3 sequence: CASSEFGFHEQYF. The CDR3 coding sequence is TGTGCCAGCAGTGAATTTGGATTCCACGAGCAGTACTTC.

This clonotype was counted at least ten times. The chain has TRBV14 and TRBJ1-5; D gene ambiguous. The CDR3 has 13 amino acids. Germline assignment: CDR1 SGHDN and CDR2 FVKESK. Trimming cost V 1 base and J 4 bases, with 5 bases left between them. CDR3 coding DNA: TGTGCCAGCAGCCAAGCAGGAAATCAGCCCCAGCATTTT. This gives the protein CASSQAGNQPQHF.

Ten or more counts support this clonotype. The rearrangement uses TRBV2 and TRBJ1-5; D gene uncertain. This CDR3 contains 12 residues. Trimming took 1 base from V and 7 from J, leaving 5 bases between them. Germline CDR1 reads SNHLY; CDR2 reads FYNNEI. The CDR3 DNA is TGTGCCAGCAGTGAAGAAAAACAGCCCCAGCATTTT. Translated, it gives CASSEEKQPQHF.

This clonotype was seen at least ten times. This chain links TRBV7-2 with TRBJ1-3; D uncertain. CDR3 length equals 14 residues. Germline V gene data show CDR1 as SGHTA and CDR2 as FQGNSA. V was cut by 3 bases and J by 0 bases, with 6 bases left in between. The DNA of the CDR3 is TGTGCCAGCAGCTTTATTGGCTCTGGAAACACCATATATTTT. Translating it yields CASSFIGSGNTIYF.

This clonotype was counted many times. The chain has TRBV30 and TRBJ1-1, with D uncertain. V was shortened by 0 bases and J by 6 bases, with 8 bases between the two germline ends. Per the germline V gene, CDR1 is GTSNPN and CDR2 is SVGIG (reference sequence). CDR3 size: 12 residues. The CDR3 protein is CAWSVRVPEAFF. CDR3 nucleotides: TGTGCCTGGAGTGTACGGGTTCCTGAAGCTTTCTTT.

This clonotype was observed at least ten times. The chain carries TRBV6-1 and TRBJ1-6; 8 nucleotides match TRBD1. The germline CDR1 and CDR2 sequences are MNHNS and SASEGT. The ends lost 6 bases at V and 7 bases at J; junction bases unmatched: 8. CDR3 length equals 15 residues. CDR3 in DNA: TGTGCCAGCAGCCCCTACAGGGGGGAGAATTCACCCCTCCACTTT. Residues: CASSPYRGENSPLHF.

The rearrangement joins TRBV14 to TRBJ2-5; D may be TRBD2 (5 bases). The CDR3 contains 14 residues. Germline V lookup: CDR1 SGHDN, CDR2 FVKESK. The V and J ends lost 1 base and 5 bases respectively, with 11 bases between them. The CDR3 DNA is TGTGCCAGCAGCCAAGGTCTTGGCGGGGAGACCCAGTACTTC. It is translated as CASSQGLGGETQYF. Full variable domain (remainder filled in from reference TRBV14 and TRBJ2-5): EAGVTQFPSHSVIEKGQTVTLRCDPISGHDNLYWYRRVMGKEIKFLLHFVKESKQDESGMPNNRFLAERTGGTYSTLKVQPAELEDSGVYFCASSQGLGGETQYFGPGTRLLVL.

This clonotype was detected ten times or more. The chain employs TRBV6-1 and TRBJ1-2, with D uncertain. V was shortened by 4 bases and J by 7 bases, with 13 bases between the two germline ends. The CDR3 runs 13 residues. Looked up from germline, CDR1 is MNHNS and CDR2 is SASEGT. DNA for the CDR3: TGTGCCAGCAGTGTAGGCGGCCGGGCTGGCTACACCTTC. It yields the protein CASSVGGRAGYTF.

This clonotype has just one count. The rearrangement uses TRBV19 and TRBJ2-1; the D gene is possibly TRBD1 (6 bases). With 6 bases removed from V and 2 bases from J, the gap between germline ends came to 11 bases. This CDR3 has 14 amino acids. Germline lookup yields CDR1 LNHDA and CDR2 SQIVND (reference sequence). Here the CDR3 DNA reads TGTGCCAGTAGGGTGGCAGGGGCCTACAATGAGCAGTTCTTC. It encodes CASRVAGAYNEQFF. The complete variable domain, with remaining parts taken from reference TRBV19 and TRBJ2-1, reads DGGITQSPKYLFRKEGQNVTLSCEQNLNHDAMYWYRQDPGQGLRLIYYSQIVNDFQKGDIAEGYSVSREKKESFPLTVTSAQKNPTAFYLCASRVAGAYNEQFFGPGTRLTVL.

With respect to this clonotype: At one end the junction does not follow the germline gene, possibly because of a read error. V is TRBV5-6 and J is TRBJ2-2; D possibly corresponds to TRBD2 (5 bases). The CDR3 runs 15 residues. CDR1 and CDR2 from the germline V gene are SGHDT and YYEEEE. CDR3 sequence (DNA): TGTGCCAGCACCCATCTATGGGGAAACACCGGGGAGCTGCTTTTT. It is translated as CASTHLWGNTGELLF.

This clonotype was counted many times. CDR3 nucleotides: TGCAGTGCTAGCCGACTTGGGGAGGACGAGCAGTACTTC. The encoded protein is CSASRLGEDEQYF. V and J are TRBV20-1 and TRBJ2-7; the D gene is possibly TRBD2 (6 bases). There are 13 residues in the CDR3. Germline V gene data show CDR1 as DFQATT and CDR2 as SNEGSKA (reference sequence). Trimming shortened V by 3 bases and J by 5 bases, and 14 bases separated the two germline ends.

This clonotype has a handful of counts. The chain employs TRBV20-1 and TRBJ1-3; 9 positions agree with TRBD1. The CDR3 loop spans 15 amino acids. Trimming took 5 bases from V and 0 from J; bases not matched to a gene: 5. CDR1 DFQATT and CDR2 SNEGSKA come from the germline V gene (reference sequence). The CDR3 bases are TGCAGTGCTCAGGACAGGGGCGACTCTGGAAACACCATATATTTT. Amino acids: CSAQDRGDSGNTIYF.

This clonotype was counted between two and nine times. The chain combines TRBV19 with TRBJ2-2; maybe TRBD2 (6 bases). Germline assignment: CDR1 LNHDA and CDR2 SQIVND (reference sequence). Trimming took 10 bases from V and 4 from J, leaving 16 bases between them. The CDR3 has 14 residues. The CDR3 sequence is CATLAGRSTGELFF. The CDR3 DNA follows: TGTGCCACCCTGGCGGGGCGGAGCACCGGGGAGCTGTTTTTT. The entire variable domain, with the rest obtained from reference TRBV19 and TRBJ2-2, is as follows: DGGITQSPKYLFRKEGQNVTLSCEQNLNHDAMYWYRQDPGQGLRLIYYSQIVNDFQKGDIAEGYSVSREKKESFPLTVTSAQKNPTAFYLCATLAGRSTGELFFGEGSRLTVL.

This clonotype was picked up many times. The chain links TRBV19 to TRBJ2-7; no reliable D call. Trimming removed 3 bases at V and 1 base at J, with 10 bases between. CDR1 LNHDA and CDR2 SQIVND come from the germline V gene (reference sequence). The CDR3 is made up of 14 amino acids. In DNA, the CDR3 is TGTGCCAGTAGTATCGACATCACTTCCTACGAGCAGTACTTC. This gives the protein CASSIDITSYEQYF.

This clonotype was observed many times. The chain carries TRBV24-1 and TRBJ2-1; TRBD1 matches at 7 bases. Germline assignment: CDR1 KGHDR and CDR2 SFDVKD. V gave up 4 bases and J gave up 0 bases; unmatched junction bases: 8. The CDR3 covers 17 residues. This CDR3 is CATSDTGTASSYNEQFF. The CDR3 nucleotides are TGTGCCACCAGTGACACAGGGACAGCCAGCTCCTACAATGAGCAGTTCTTC.

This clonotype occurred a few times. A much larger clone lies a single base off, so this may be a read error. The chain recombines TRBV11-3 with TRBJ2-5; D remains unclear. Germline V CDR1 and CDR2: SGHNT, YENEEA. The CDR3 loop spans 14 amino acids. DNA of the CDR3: TGTGCCAGCGGCTTAGACCAGCTCCAAGAGACCCAGTACTTC. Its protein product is CASGLDQLQETQYF.